The entry below describes one T cell receptor beta chain. The germline gene is not matched at one end of the junction; a read error may be the cause. RNA transcripts served as the template for amplifying TCR beta CDR3 regions. A set of HTBI primers served as the primers for a first-round RT-PCR of the TCR CDR3. Each CDR3 protein is one row after TCRdb ran MiXCR on the multiplex PCR reads. This table has approximately 530,000 distinct CDR3 sequences, approximately 20% appearing once. Enrolled ophthalmopathy patients presented with a Clinical Activity Score of at least 3, a NOSPECS grade of at least 4, and disease duration under 3 months. The data derive from a study of T cells in Graves' hyperthyroidism and ophthalmopathy. Study background: Peripheral blood was secured at the point of initial diagnosis, before any treatment.

This CDR3 region has 13 residues. Per the germline V gene, CDR1 is KGHDR and CDR2 is SFDVKD. Source material: blood. The receptor was isolated from a man in his forties with Graves' ophthalmopathy. This chain links TRBV24-1 with TRBJ1-2, with unresolved D. The CDR3, as DNA: TGTGCCACCAGTGACCCGCGAGACTACGGCTACACCTTC. It is translated as CATSDPRDYGYTF.